These 20 T cell receptor beta chains were all obtained from the same sample, sequenced in a study of T-cell memory formation after mild COVID-19. One entry per CDR3 protein results from TCRdb running MiXCR on the 5' RACE reads. The table has a few hundred thousand distinct CDR3 sequences, about 20% seen once; the top ten hold about 8.2%. Sequencing used PBMCs or a T cell subset sorted from them (not recorded which). The receptors here all came from an adult woman who had mild COVID-19 (a few samples of this study predate the infection). Cell type and time point are not known.

This clonotype showed up just a few times. This chain links TRBV21-1 with TRBJ1-2; the table's D call TRBD1 went unverified against the DNA. TRBV21-1 is shown as a pseudogene. The CDR3 is 12 residues long. The CDR3 region has the DNA TGTGCCAGCAGCAAAGGGGCCGGGGGCTACACCTTC. Translated, it gives CASSKGAGGYTF.

The chain has TRBV6-5 and TRBJ2-5, with D perhaps TRBD1 (6 bases). V lost 5 bases and J lost 2, with 12 bases in between. Germline values: CDR1 MNHEY, CDR2 SVGAGI. The CDR3 contains 14 residues. The CDR3 DNA is TGTGCCAGCAGTCGACAGGTACCGCAAGAGACCCAGTACTTC. This codes for CASSRQVPQETQYF.

Written as DNA, the CDR3 is TGTGCCAGCAGCTCGGTCGGGGGGTGGACTAGCGGGAGCTCCTACGAGCAGTACTTC. It encodes CASSSVGGWTSGSSYEQYF. The genes are TRBV7-9 and TRBJ2-7; the match to TRBD2 covers 13 bases. Germline CDR1 SEHNR, CDR2 FQNEAQ (reference sequence). V shed 4 bases, J shed 0 bases, and the junction held 12 bases outside the gene matches. This CDR3 spans 19 amino acids.

This clonotype appeared a few times. This chain links TRBV7-9 with TRBJ2-3; D gene unclear. Per germline, CDR1 SEHNR and CDR2 FQNEAQ (reference sequence). V was trimmed by 2 bases and J by 10 bases, leaving 13 bases between them. This CDR3 has 13 amino acids. The CDR3 DNA follows: TGTGCCAGCAGCTTATCAACGAGCTTTGCGCAGTATTTT. This sequence encodes CASSLSTSFAQYF.

This clonotype showed up just a few times. The V and J genes are TRBV7-6 and TRBJ2-3; D gene ambiguous. Looked up from germline, CDR1 is SGHVS and CDR2 is FNYEAQ. The CDR3 loop spans 16 amino acids. V was trimmed by 3 bases and J by 0 bases, leaving 13 bases between them. The CDR3 DNA is TGTGCCAGCAGCTTTACGGTGGATACTAGCACAGATACGCAGTATTTT. It is translated as CASSFTVDTSTDTQYF.

V gene TRBV25-1 combines with J gene TRBJ1-1, with D unresolved. CDR1 and CDR2 from the germline V gene are MGHDK and SYGVNS. Trimming left V 1 base short and J 0 bases short, with 9 bases between. This CDR3 comprises 15 residues. CDR3: CASSESGRLNTEAFF. The CDR3 DNA reads TGTGCCAGCAGTGAATCCGGGAGATTGAACACTGAAGCTTTCTTT.

CDR3 in DNA: TGCGCCAGCACCCCTTCGCCTACGGGGGGGGCGAACCGGCAGTACTTC. This encodes CASTPSPTGGANRQYF. The chain links TRBV5-1 to TRBJ2-7; TRBD2 agrees at 8 bases. Germline V lookup: CDR1 SGHRS, CDR2 YFSETQ. The CDR3 consists of 16 residues. V trimming: 6 bases; J trimming: 9 bases; junction bases outside the gene matches: 20.

This clonotype was seen a few times. The genes are TRBV20-1 and TRBJ1-2; TRBD1 aligns across 7 bases. Germline V gene lookup returns CDR1 DFQATT and CDR2 SNEGSKA (reference sequence). The V gene end was trimmed by 4 bases and the J gene end by 8 bases; junction bases not matched to a gene: 13. This CDR3 is built from 14 residues. CDR3 DNA: TGCAGTGCTACTGAAGGGACAGTGGGAGAGGGCTACACCTTC. It codes for CSATEGTVGEGYTF.

The chain recombines TRBV5-1 with TRBJ1-1; TRBD1 matches 8 bases. Germline V gives CDR1 SGHRS, CDR2 YFSETQ. V dropped 5 bases and J dropped 11; count of bases not matched to a gene: 14. The CDR3 covers 14 residues. In DNA, the CDR3 is TGCGCCAGCAGGGCAGTCGGACAGGGTATAGAGGCTTTCTTT. Encoded protein: CASRAVGQGIEAFF.

In this sample, this clonotype turned up a few times. V and J are TRBV12-3 or TRBV12-4 and TRBJ1-3; D might be TRBD1 (5 bases). CDR3 length equals 13 residues. Between the trimmed V and J ends, which lost 7 bases and 2 bases, there was a span of 9 bases. CDR3 sequence reads: CASIKGTGNTIYF. The CDR3 DNA sequence: TGTGCCAGCATAAAGGGGACTGGAAACACCATATATTTT.

The chain recombines TRBV24-1 with TRBJ2-1; unclear D gene. Germline V gene lookup returns CDR1 KGHDR and CDR2 SFDVKD. The ends were cut back, 1 base at V and 10 bases at J, with 4 bases in the middle. CDR3 size: 11 residues. The CDR3: CATSDFHEQFF. CDR3 DNA: TGTGCCACCAGTGATTTCCACGAGCAGTTCTTC.

The chain employs TRBV12-3 or TRBV12-4 and TRBJ1-6; D might be TRBD1 (5 bases). V lost 1 base and J 10 bases, leaving 8 bases between the germline ends. This CDR3 has 13 amino acids. CDR3 loop: CASSLGDPSPLHF. The CDR3 DNA sequence: TGTGCCAGCAGTTTAGGGGACCCCTCACCCCTCCACTTT.

The chain is built from TRBV29-1 and TRBJ1-2; TRBD1 matches 10 bases. CDR3 length: 13 amino acids. In germline, CDR1 is SQVTM, CDR2 ANQGSEA. With V trimmed by 6 bases and J by 3 bases, 4 bases remained unmatched. The CDR3 sequence: CSVRQGAYYGYTF. CDR3 coding DNA: TGCAGCGTACGACAGGGGGCTTACTATGGCTACACCTTC.

The chain couples TRBV4-1 to TRBJ2-4; 8 nucleotides match TRBD1. Germline values: CDR1 MGHRA, CDR2 YSYEKL. Trimming at V came to 4 bases and at J to 6 bases, leaving 11 bases not matched to a gene. This CDR3 region has 16 residues. The CDR3 loop reads CASSPLGQGARNIQYF. The CDR3 bases are TGCGCCAGCAGCCCCCTGGGGCAGGGGGCGAGAAACATTCAGTACTTC.

This chain connects TRBV6-1 to TRBJ1-5; TRBD1 matches at 7 bases. CDR3 size: 17 residues. CDR1 is MNHNS and CDR2 is SASEGT in the germline V gene. V dropped 1 base and J dropped 2; count of bases not matched to a gene: 8. DNA for the CDR3: TGTGCCAGCAGTGAAGGGAGGGGGCTTTCGGGCAATCAGCCCCAGCATTTT. Its translation: CASSEGRGLSGNQPQHF.

The chain recombines TRBV28 with TRBJ2-6; possible D gene TRBD2, 6 bases. The germline V gene encodes CDR1 MDHEN and CDR2 SYDVKM. This CDR3 has 15 residues. Between the trimmed V and J ends, which lost 7 bases and 0 bases, there was a span of 10 bases. CDR3 in amino acids: CASTAGYSGANVLTF. The CDR3 DNA reads as TGTGCCAGCACGGCGGGGTACTCTGGGGCCAACGTCCTGACTTTC.

The V gene is TRBV2, the J gene TRBJ2-1; no clear D. Germline CDR1 reads SNHLY; CDR2 reads FYNNEI. V dropped 9 bases and J dropped 0 bases, with 9 bases sitting between them. The CDR3 totals 13 residues. The DNA for the CDR3 is TGTGCCAGTACACTGAGCTCCTACAATGAGCAGTTCTTC. This translates into CASTLSSYNEQFF.

The chain links TRBV7-8 to TRBJ2-2; D possibly corresponds to TRBD2 (5 bases). This CDR3 comprises 14 residues. V dropped 11 bases and J dropped 0 bases, with 13 bases sitting between them. Germline CDR1 is SGHVS and CDR2 is FQNEAQ. The CDR3 nucleotides are TGTGCCGGACGGGGAGATCCGAACACCGGGGAGCTGTTTTTT. The encoded protein is CAGRGDPNTGELFF.

This clonotype was detected only a few times. The chain recombines TRBV29-1 with TRBJ2-1; 8 bases map to TRBD2. Germline V gene sequence: CDR1 SQVTM, CDR2 ANQGSEA. V gave up 1 base and J gave up 4 bases; unmatched junction bases: 6. The length of the CDR3 is 15 residues. The CDR3 DNA follows: TGCAGCGTTGAAGGGAGCGGGAGCGGGTACAATGAGCAGTTCTTC. This encodes CSVEGSGSGYNEQFF.

This chain joins TRBV14 and TRBJ1-1, with no clear D. Trimming took 2 bases from V and 1 from J, leaving 14 bases between them. The germline gives CDR1 SGHDN, CDR2 FVKESK. CDR3 length: 16 residues. CDR3 sequence (DNA): TGTGCCAGCAGCCAACTCCGGGGAGGTTGGAACACTGAAGCTTTCTTT. It translates to CASSQLRGGWNTEAFF.